This TCR beta chain was obtained from a study of response to subunit inactivated influenza vaccine. MiXCR, run by TCRdb on the RT-PCR reads, gives a single entry per CDR3 protein. The repertoire holds roughly 290,000 distinct CDR3 sequences, with less than 25% as singletons. CDR3 length: 17 amino acids. Per germline, CDR1 SEHNR and CDR2 FQNEAQ (reference sequence). With V trimmed by 5 bases and J by 3 bases, 15 bases remained unmatched. As concerns this clonotype: Its antigen is unknown.

Study-level results: The authors proposed limited new T cell recruitment per seasonal influenza vaccination.

This TCR was recovered from a man aged 45 to 70 who received an inactivated influenza vaccine. Sequencing was performed on PBMCs from blood, taken about 20 months after vaccination. The chain employs TRBV7-9 and TRBJ2-5; TRBD1 matches at 7 bases. The CDR3 region is CASSLPRQGRQEETQYF. The DNA of the CDR3 is TGTGCCAGCAGCCTCCCTCGACAGGGTCGGCAGGAAGAGACCCAGTACTTC.